This T cell receptor (beta chain) was found in a study of OX40 agonist ivuxolimab in advanced cancers. Study-level background: Given to patients was ivuxolimab, an agonistic anti-OX40 (CD134) antibody. Past anti-PD-1, anti-PD-L1 or anti-CTLA-4 therapy was accepted, and 40% had received some. Regarding the study as a whole: No determination was made of the antigen specificity of the expanded peripheral T cells.

Comment on this clone: Its antigen is not identified.

The germline V gene encodes CDR1 MGHRA and CDR2 YSYEKL. The CDR3 contains 17 residues. Trimming left V 4 bases short and J 1 base short, with 17 bases between. The data were produced by immunoSEQ multiplex PCR, yet TCRdb's version contains in-frame clones alone and is incomplete. The sample holds 45,000 to 50,000 clones, 70% to 90% seen once. Sequenced material: CD4+ or CD8+ T cells sorted from blood, taken in a trial of the OX40 agonist ivuxolimab. The chain combines TRBV4-1 with TRBJ1-5; D remains ambiguous. The source of this sequence is an adult with an advanced solid tumor such as melanoma, head and neck, liver or kidney cancer. Here the CDR3 DNA reads TGCGCCAGCAGCCGAACACACGAAGACTGGAGCAATCAGCCCCAGCATTTT. It codes for CASSRTHEDWSNQPQHF.